This section outlines one T cell receptor (beta chain) sequence together with its context. No antigen is known for it. This sample was taken from a study of vaccination effects on CD4 cells after COVID-19. With 0 bases removed from V and 1 base from J, the gap between germline ends came to 4 bases. The CDR3 is 15 residues long. The germline V gene encodes CDR1 PRHDT and CDR2 FYEKMQ (reference sequence). Culturing for ten to eleven days preceded CD4+ T cell isolation. Confirmation by PCR established that the person had SARS-CoV-2 infection between March and December 2020. Everyone in the study got two shots of either the BNT162b2 or mRNA-1273 vaccine. Days 3 and 7 were when half the medium was replaced with IL-2 medium. Using immunoSEQ multiplex PCR, the repertoire was profiled, and TCRdb retains in-frame clones only, with some absent. The sample has around 50,000 clones; 65% to 75% are singletons.

This receptor was taken from a human donor who had a prior SARS-CoV-2 infection. The specimen comprised CD4+ T cells from PBMCs cultured without peptide, sampled after COVID-19 vaccination. The rearrangement joins TRBV13 to TRBJ2-6; D unresolved. CDR3 coding DNA: TGTGCCAGCAGCTTAGGTGGATCTGGGGCCAACGTCCTGACTTTC. The encoded protein is CASSLGGSGANVLTF.